This T cell receptor beta chain was captured by sequencing in a study of blood T cell repertoires in COVID-19. Overall study context: Italy, Spain and the United States were the sources of the convalescent and acute COVID-19 samples. PBMCs, B-cell-depleted T cells, or T cells provided the cDNA or gDNA that made up the material.

The germline CDR1 and CDR2 sequences are KGHSH and LQKENI. The CDR3 consists of 13 residues. V lost 3 bases and J lost 6, with 10 bases in between. In the original processing: The authors estimated nucleated cell counts from reference gene primer amplification. Data came from immunoSEQ multiplex PCR; TCRdb stores just in-frame clones and leaves some out. Clone size and the V and J calls come from that table; the DNA yielded D and trimming. The sample holds around 170,000 clones, 70% to 90% seen once. This rearrangement joins TRBV18 to TRBJ2-3, with no clear D. The material sequenced was peripheral blood. This TCR was sampled from a man in his sixties with acute or convalescent COVID-19. The CDR3 DNA sequence: TGTGCCAGCTCACCCCCCACTTCCGATACGCAGTATTTT. Protein product: CASSPPTSDTQYF. Full variable domain (outside the CDR3, taken from reference TRBV18 and TRBJ2-3): NAGVMQNPRHLVRRRGQEARLRCSPMKGHSHVYWYRQLPEEGLKFMVYLQKENIIDESGMPKERFSAEFPKEGPSILRIQQVVRGDSAAYFCASSPPTSDTQYFGPGTRLTVL.